The 7 T cell receptor beta chains listed next were all sequenced from one sample in a study of T cell clones after liver transplantation. Using immunoSEQ multiplex PCR, the repertoire was profiled, and TCRdb retains in-frame clones only, with some absent. The data contain just over 60,000 clones, 71% of them singletons. The sample in question was CD4+ T cells from blood, obtained before liver transplant. The origin of the receptors is a human donor who received a liver transplant.

This clone was seen only a few times. CDR3 amino acids: CASSPADLQFF. In DNA, the CDR3 is TGTGCCAGCTCACCAGCGGACTTGCAGTTCTTC. This chain joins TRBV18 and TRBJ2-1; TRBD2 might be the D (5 bases). Germline lookup yields CDR1 KGHSH and CDR2 LQKENI. Trimming took off 2 bases at V and 12 bases at J, with 8 bases between the two ends. This CDR3 is 11 amino acids long.

This sequence joins TRBV27 and TRBJ2-7; 8 positions agree with TRBD1. The CDR3 covers 17 residues. Germline V gene data show CDR1 as MNHEY and CDR2 as SMNVEV (reference sequence). Trimming cost V 0 bases and J 2 bases; bases outside gene matches: 9. CDR3 bases: TGTGCCAGCAGTTTATCGTACGGACAGGGCAGCACCTACGAGCAGTACTTC. This translates into CASSLSYGQGSTYEQYF.

This clone showed up many times. DNA of the CDR3: TGCGCCAGCAGAGCGGGGGGAGTCGACGAGCAGTACTTC. Amino acids: CASRAGGVDEQYF. The chain has TRBV4-1 and TRBJ2-7, with 9 bases lining up with TRBD2. The CDR3 covers 13 residues. Germline-derived CDR1 and CDR2 are MGHRA and YSYEKL. V lost 6 bases and J lost 5; bases outside the gene matches: 5.

V gene TRBV19 combines with J gene TRBJ2-2; D is unresolved. The CDR3 length is 18 residues. V was shortened by 4 bases and J by 0 bases, with 18 bases between the two germline ends. Germline V lookup: CDR1 LNHDA, CDR2 SQIVND (reference sequence). Written as DNA, the CDR3 is TGTGCCAGTAGTACAAATATCCTGAGGAAATCGAACACCGGGGAGCTGTTTTTT. Its translation is CASSTNILRKSNTGELFF.

The chain links TRBV29-1 to TRBJ1-1; D perhaps matches TRBD1 (6 bases). The CDR3 runs to 11 residues. V was pared by 3 bases and J by 10 bases, with 12 bases between. The germline V gene has CDR1 SQVTM and CDR2 ANQGSEA. The CDR3 is CSVERGQGAFF. Here the CDR3 DNA reads TGCAGCGTTGAGCGGGGGCAGGGAGCTTTCTTT.

V and J are TRBV5-8 and TRBJ2-7, with D possibly TRBD2 on 5 matching bases. CDR1 is SGHTS, CDR2 YDEGEE, per germline. With 0 bases removed from V and 4 bases from J, the gap between germline ends came to 14 bases. This CDR3 is built from 15 residues. The CDR3 protein is CASSLDGRDSYEQYF. CDR3 sequence (DNA): TGTGCCAGCAGCTTGGATGGGAGAGACTCTTACGAGCAGTACTTC.

CDR3 nucleotides: TGTGCCTGGAGTGCCCAGGGGATCTCTGGAAACACCATATATTTT. Translated, it gives CAWSAQGISGNTIYF. J is TRBJ1-3 and V is TRBV30, with D possibly TRBD1 on 6 matching bases. Germline V gene lookup returns CDR1 GTSNPN and CDR2 SVGIG (reference sequence). The CDR3 covers 15 residues. The V gene lost 1 base and the J gene lost 0 bases, with 10 bases spanning the gap.